This TCR beta chain was sequenced in a study of early T cells in non-severe SARS-CoV-2 infection. From the 5' RACE reads, TCRdb called clonotypes with MiXCR, one entry per CDR3 protein. The data show 66,000 or so distinct CDR3 sequences, roughly 13% seen once. This clonotype was detected ten times or more. The V end was cut by 4 bases, the J end by 5 bases, with 6 bases between. Germline loops: CDR1 MNHEY, CDR2 SVGEGT. This CDR3 contains 11 residues. The sample consisted of whole blood. This TCR was sampled from an adult who was a healthcare worker with PCR-confirmed SARS-CoV-2 infection or an uninfected control (not recorded which). The chain couples TRBV6-2 or TRBV6-3 to TRBJ2-7, with unresolved D. The CDR3 sequence: CASSSSHEQYF. In DNA, the CDR3 is TGTGCCAGCAGTTCTTCCCACGAGCAGTACTTC.